The rows below give T cell receptor beta chains drawn from one sample of a study of cytomegalovirus exposure and HLA in healthy donors. This table comes from immunoSEQ multiplex PCR, and its TCRdb copy is limited to in-frame clones, with some not included. Among about 95,000 clones listed, about 76% were seen once. The sample consisted of PBMCs. The receptors were gathered from a woman between 40 and 55 years old in good health and CMV-seronegative. CDR3s include the opening cysteine and the closing phenylalanine or tryptophan. Each record gives: J gene, D gene, V gene, clone size, CDR3 protein, CDR3 DNA. A D gene is named only where the DNA matches it firmly. A clone size is listed for some rows: how often the clone was seen (once, few, many), or a class if it is expanded.

j_gene: TRBJ2-1; d_gene: -; v_gene: TRBV9; abundance: -; CDR3aa: CASSAGGGGPAYNEQFF; CDR3nt: TGTGCCAGCAGTGCCGGGGGCGGGGGACCTGCCTACAATGAGCAGTTCTTC
j_gene: TRBJ2-7; d_gene: TRBD1; v_gene: TRBV6-1; abundance: few; CDR3aa: CASKRDSSNSYEQYF; CDR3nt: TGTGCCAGCAAAAGGGACAGTTCTAATTCCTACGAGCAGTACTTC
j_gene: TRBJ2-7; d_gene: -; v_gene: TRBV28; abundance: -; CDR3aa: CASHRGTGTYEQYF; CDR3nt: TGTGCCAGCCATCGCGGGACGGGGACCTACGAGCAGTACTTC
j_gene: TRBJ2-3; d_gene: TRBD2; v_gene: TRBV5-1; abundance: -; CDR3aa: CASSWGGSSTDTQYF; CDR3nt: TGCGCCAGCAGTTGGGGGGGATCTAGCACAGATACGCAGTATTTT
j_gene: TRBJ1-1; d_gene: -; v_gene: TRBV5-5; abundance: -; CDR3aa: CASSLTGYLGTEAFF; CDR3nt: TGTGCCAGCAGCTTAACGGGATACCTGGGCACTGAAGCTTTCTTT
j_gene: TRBJ2-1; d_gene: -; v_gene: TRBV5-1; abundance: -; CDR3aa: CASSLGGNTISEQFF; CDR3nt: TGCGCCAGCAGCTTGGGGGGCAATACAATTAGTGAGCAGTTCTTC
j_gene: TRBJ2-7; d_gene: -; v_gene: TRBV29-1; abundance: -; CDR3aa: CSVPGASSYEQYF; CDR3nt: TGCAGCGTTCCAGGGGCCAGCTCCTACGAGCAGTACTTC
j_gene: TRBJ2-3; d_gene: -; v_gene: TRBV6-5; abundance: -; CDR3aa: CASRQDTDTQYF; CDR3nt: TGTGCCAGCAGACAGGACACAGATACGCAGTATTTT
j_gene: TRBJ2-7; d_gene: TRBD1; v_gene: TRBV11-2; abundance: -; CDR3aa: CASSPRQGGYEQYF; CDR3nt: TGTGCCAGCAGCCCACGACAGGGGGGCTACGAGCAGTACTTC
j_gene: TRBJ2-6; d_gene: -; v_gene: TRBV7-9; abundance: few; CDR3aa: CASSLGVGGAGSGANVLTF; CDR3nt: TGTGCCAGCAGCTTAGGTGTCGGAGGGGCGGGCTCTGGGGCCAACGTCCTGACTTTC
j_gene: TRBJ1-6; d_gene: -; v_gene: TRBV30; abundance: few; CDR3aa: CAWKDGQFNSPLHF; CDR3nt: TGTGCCTGGAAAGATGGACAGTTTAATTCACCCCTCCACTTT
j_gene: TRBJ1-5; d_gene: TRBD1; v_gene: TRBV5-6; abundance: -; CDR3aa: CASSRWTGTNSNQPQHF; CDR3nt: TGTGCCAGCAGCCGTTGGACAGGGACTAATAGCAATCAGCCCCAGCATTTT
j_gene: TRBJ2-3; d_gene: -; v_gene: TRBV6-5; abundance: -; CDR3aa: CASSYDRASTDTQYF; CDR3nt: TGTGCCAGCAGTTACGACAGAGCTAGCACAGATACGCAGTATTTT
j_gene: TRBJ2-3; d_gene: TRBD2; v_gene: TRBV7-9; abundance: -; CDR3aa: CASSFRLAGTDTQYF; CDR3nt: TGTGCCAGCAGCTTTCGACTAGCGGGCACAGATACGCAGTATTTT
j_gene: TRBJ2-5; d_gene: -; v_gene: TRBV10-2; abundance: once; CDR3aa: CASSESTTQETQYF; CDR3nt: TGCGCCAGCAGTGAGTCGACTACACAAGAGACCCAGTACTTC
j_gene: TRBJ2-7; d_gene: TRBD1; v_gene: TRBV5-4; abundance: few; CDR3aa: CASSWGQAYEQYF; CDR3nt: TGTGCCAGCAGCTGGGGACAGGCCTACGAGCAGTACTTC
j_gene: TRBJ1-2; d_gene: TRBD1; v_gene: TRBV13; abundance: few; CDR3aa: CASSSGQGARDGYTF; CDR3nt: TGTGCCAGCAGCTCGGGACAGGGGGCAAGAGATGGCTACACCTTC
j_gene: TRBJ1-5; d_gene: TRBD1; v_gene: TRBV27; abundance: -; CDR3aa: CAILTGYNQPQHF; CDR3nt: TGTGCCATCTTGACAGGGTACAATCAGCCCCAGCATTTT
j_gene: TRBJ2-7; d_gene: TRBD1; v_gene: TRBV4-1; abundance: -; CDR3aa: CASSQLGQGMGEQYF; CDR3nt: TGCGCCAGCAGCCAGCTAGGACAGGGGATGGGAGAGCAGTACTTC
j_gene: TRBJ2-2; d_gene: -; v_gene: TRBV29-1; abundance: -; CDR3aa: CSGRTANTGELFF; CDR3nt: TGCAGCGGACGGACAGCGAACACCGGGGAGCTGTTTTTT
j_gene: TRBJ2-5; d_gene: TRBD2; v_gene: TRBV5-1; abundance: once; CDR3aa: CASSLWPGGKETQYF; CDR3nt: TGCGCCAGCAGCTTGTGGCCGGGGGGGAAAGAGACCCAGTACTTC
j_gene: TRBJ1-1; d_gene: -; v_gene: TRBV9; abundance: -; CDR3aa: CASNDGGDLNTEAFF; CDR3nt: TGTGCCAGCAACGACGGCGGAGACCTGAACACTGAAGCTTTCTTT
j_gene: TRBJ1-5; d_gene: TRBD1; v_gene: TRBV18; abundance: few; CDR3aa: CASSPSAGTVNQPQHF; CDR3nt: TGTGCCAGCTCACCGTCAGCTGGGACAGTCAATCAGCCCCAGCATTTT
j_gene: TRBJ1-1; d_gene: -; v_gene: TRBV7-9; abundance: -; CDR3aa: CATVGGTRNTEAFF; CDR3nt: TGTGCCACCGTAGGAGGGACGAGGAACACTGAAGCTTTCTTT
j_gene: TRBJ2-7; d_gene: -; v_gene: TRBV10-3; abundance: once; CDR3aa: CAISEFVGGLPYEQYF; CDR3nt: TGTGCCATCAGTGAGTTCGTCGGGGGGCTCCCCTACGAGCAGTACTTC
j_gene: TRBJ2-3; d_gene: -; v_gene: TRBV2; abundance: -; CDR3aa: CASSAQGSTDTQYF; CDR3nt: TGTGCCAGCAGTGCCCAGGGAAGCACAGATACGCAGTATTTT
j_gene: TRBJ1-2; d_gene: -; v_gene: TRBV4-2; abundance: -; CDR3aa: CASSLTGQSYGYTF; CDR3nt: TGTGCCAGCAGCCTGACAGGACAGTCCTATGGCTACACCTTC
j_gene: TRBJ1-2; d_gene: -; v_gene: TRBV19; abundance: -; CDR3aa: CASSPSSFDGYTF; CDR3nt: TGTGCCAGTAGTCCGTCTTCCTTTGATGGCTACACCTTC
j_gene: TRBJ2-1; d_gene: TRBD2; v_gene: TRBV4-1; abundance: -; CDR3aa: CASSQDRAAGVYNEQFF; CDR3nt: TGCGCCAGCAGCCAAGATCGGGCGGCGGGGGTTTACAATGAGCAGTTCTTC
j_gene: TRBJ2-1; d_gene: -; v_gene: TRBV10-3; abundance: -; CDR3aa: CAIRGGGLFNEQFF; CDR3nt: TGTGCCATCAGGGGTGGAGGACTTTTTAATGAGCAGTTCTTC
j_gene: TRBJ2-5; d_gene: -; v_gene: TRBV7-8; abundance: -; CDR3aa: CASSLTRGAHGGETQYF; CDR3nt: TGTGCCAGCAGCCTCACCCGCGGGGCGCATGGTGGGGAGACCCAGTACTTC
j_gene: TRBJ2-5; d_gene: -; v_gene: TRBV7-2; abundance: -; CDR3aa: CASSPGETQYF; CDR3nt: TGTGCCAGCAGCCCGGGGGAGACCCAGTACTTC
j_gene: TRBJ2-5; d_gene: TRBD1; v_gene: TRBV5-1; abundance: -; CDR3aa: CASRGTGEETQYF; CDR3nt: TGCGCCAGCAGGGGGACAGGGGAAGAGACCCAGTACTTC
j_gene: TRBJ2-2; d_gene: -; v_gene: TRBV4-1; abundance: -; CDR3aa: CASSQRSTGGGELFF; CDR3nt: TGCGCCAGCAGCCAAAGATCGACAGGAGGCGGGGAGCTGTTTTTT
j_gene: TRBJ1-3; d_gene: TRBD1; v_gene: TRBV7-9; abundance: -; CDR3aa: CASTWDRGGNTIYF; CDR3nt: TGTGCCAGCACCTGGGACAGGGGTGGAAACACCATATATTTT
j_gene: TRBJ1-1; d_gene: -; v_gene: TRBV19; abundance: -; CDR3aa: CASRGQTEAFF; CDR3nt: TGTGCCAGTAGGGGACAAACTGAAGCTTTCTTT
j_gene: TRBJ1-3; d_gene: -; v_gene: TRBV4-2; abundance: few; CDR3aa: CASSQVVQGSIYF; CDR3nt: TGTGCCAGCAGCCAAGTAGTTCAGGGTTCCATATATTTT
j_gene: TRBJ2-1; d_gene: -; v_gene: TRBV4-2; abundance: -; CDR3aa: CASSQLGQWGPGNEQFF; CDR3nt: TGTGCCAGCAGCCAACTTGGGCAGTGGGGGCCGGGGAATGAGCAGTTCTTC
j_gene: TRBJ2-7; d_gene: -; v_gene: TRBV6-1; abundance: few; CDR3aa: CASSFRPSGAEQYF; CDR3nt: TGTGCCAGCAGCTTCCGCCCTTCAGGGGCCGAGCAGTACTTC
j_gene: TRBJ2-7; d_gene: -; v_gene: TRBV28; abundance: -; CDR3aa: CASRQSYEQYF; CDR3nt: TGTGCCAGCAGACAGTCCTACGAGCAGTACTTC